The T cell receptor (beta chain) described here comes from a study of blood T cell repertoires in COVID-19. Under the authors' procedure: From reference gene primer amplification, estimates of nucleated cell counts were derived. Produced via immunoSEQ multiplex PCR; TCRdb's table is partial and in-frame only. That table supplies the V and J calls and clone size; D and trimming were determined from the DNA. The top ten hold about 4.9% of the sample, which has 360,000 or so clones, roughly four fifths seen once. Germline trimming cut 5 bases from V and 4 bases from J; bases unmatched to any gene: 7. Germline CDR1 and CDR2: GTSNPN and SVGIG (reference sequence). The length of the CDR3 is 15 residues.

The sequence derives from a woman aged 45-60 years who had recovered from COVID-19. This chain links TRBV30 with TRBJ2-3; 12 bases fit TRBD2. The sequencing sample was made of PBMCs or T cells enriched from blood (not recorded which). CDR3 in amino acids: CAWSGTSGWADTQYF. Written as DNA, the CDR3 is TGTGCCTGGTCCGGGACTAGCGGGTGGGCAGATACGCAGTATTTT.